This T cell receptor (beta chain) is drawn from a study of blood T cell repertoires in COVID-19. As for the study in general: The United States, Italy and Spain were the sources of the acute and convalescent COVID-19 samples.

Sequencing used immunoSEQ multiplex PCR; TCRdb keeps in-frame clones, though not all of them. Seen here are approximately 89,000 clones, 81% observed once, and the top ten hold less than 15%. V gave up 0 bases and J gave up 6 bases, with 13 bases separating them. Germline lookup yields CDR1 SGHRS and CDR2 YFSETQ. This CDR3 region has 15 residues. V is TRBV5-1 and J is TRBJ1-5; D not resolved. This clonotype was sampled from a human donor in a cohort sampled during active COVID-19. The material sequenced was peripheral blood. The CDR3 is CASSLGGGWGQPQHF. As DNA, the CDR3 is TGCGCCAGCAGCTTGGGCGGCGGGTGGGGTCAGCCCCAGCATTTT.